The rows below give T cell receptor beta chains drawn from one sample of a study of Ad26.COV2.S vaccination and SARS-CoV-2 variants. Assay used: immunoSEQ multiplex PCR; TCRdb lists only in-frame clones, some missing. In the table there are under 550,000 clones, about 93% of which are singletons. Sequences were derived from peripheral blood, sampled in a trial of Ad26.COV2.S vaccine versus placebo. Source of these receptors: a person aged 18-60 years who received the Ad26.COV2.S COVID-19 vaccine or a placebo. The CDR3 runs from the conserved cysteine through the conserved F or W. A D gene is named only where the DNA matches it firmly. Rows give clone size only sometimes, using once, few, many, or a class for an expanded clone.

d_gene | j_gene | v_gene | abundance | CDR3nt | CDR3aa
- | TRBJ2-1 | TRBV7-9 | once | TGTGCCAGCAGCTTAGGGACAGACACTTTCTACAATGAGCAGTTCTTC | CASSLGTDTFYNEQFF
TRBD1 | TRBJ1-1 | TRBV30 | - | TGTGCCTGGAGTACCGGACAGGGGGTTGTTGAAGCTTTCTTT | CAWSTGQGVVEAFF
- | TRBJ2-3 | TRBV2 | - | TGTGCCAGCTTGGCAGGGTACACAGATACGCAGTATTTT | CASLAGYTDTQYF
- | TRBJ2-4 | TRBV6-2/TRBV6-3 | - | TGTGCCAGCAGTTACTCGAAAAGTGCATTGGGGGGGGCGGAGGACATTCAGTACTTC | CASSYSKSALGGAEDIQYF
- | TRBJ2-7 | TRBV3-1/TRBV3-2 | - | TGTGCCAGCAGCCTAAGAGGAGGGAGGCCCTACGAGCAGTACTTC | CASSLRGGRPYEQYF
TRBD1 | TRBJ1-2 | TRBV6-5 | - | TGTGCCAGCAGAGGGTATCGGGACAGGGGATTTGGCTACACCTTC | CASRGYRDRGFGYTF
- | TRBJ2-5 | TRBV6-5 | - | TGTGCCAGCAGTTACCACTGGGGTGGTGAGACCCAGTACTTC | CASSYHWGGETQYF
TRBD2 | TRBJ2-1 | TRBV5-1 | - | TGCGCCAGCAGCTTGTTACAGCGGGAAAACAATGAGCAGTTCTTC | CASSLLQRENNEQFF
- | TRBJ1-6 | TRBV7-3 | - | TGTGCCAGCAGCGCTGGGACTAATTCACCCCTCCACTTT | CASSAGTNSPLHF
TRBD1 | TRBJ1-2 | TRBV3-1/TRBV3-2 | - | TGTGCCAGCAGCCAAGATCGACAGGGGGCGCATCGCTGGGTTGTCCGGGTTGGCACCTTC | CASSQDRQGAHRWVVRVGTF
TRBD2 | TRBJ2-7 | TRBV5-1 | once | TGCGCCAGCAGCTTGGTTGCTAGCGGGAGAGGAGGAGAGCAGTACTTC | CASSLVASGRGGEQYF
TRBD1 | TRBJ1-5 | TRBV18 | - | TGTGCCAGCTCACCACAGGGGGCGAATAGCAATCAGCCCCAGCATTTT | CASSPQGANSNQPQHF
TRBD2 | TRBJ2-1 | TRBV5-1 | - | TGCGCCAGCAGCTTGCAGAGCGGGAGGGTTAATGAGCAGTTCTTC | CASSLQSGRVNEQFF
- | TRBJ2-4 | TRBV30 | - | TGTGCCTGGAGTGGTATAGGACAGAACGTACGTCGGAACATTCAGTACTTC | CAWSGIGQNVRRNIQYF
- | TRBJ2-7 | TRBV5-8 | - | TGTGCCAGCAGCTTGCCAATGGGGTACGAGCAGTACTTC | CASSLPMGYEQYF
- | TRBJ1-1 | TRBV7-9 | - | TGTGCCAGCAGCGCATGGGCGGGGTCCAACACTGAAGCTTTCTTT | CASSAWAGSNTEAFF
TRBD1 | TRBJ1-1 | TRBV11-1 | once | TGTGCCAGCAGCTCAGGAGGGACAGGAGCGAACACTGAAGCTTTCTTT | CASSSGGTGANTEAFF
- | TRBJ2-3 | TRBV6-4 | - | TGTGCCAGCAGTGACTCCCGACAACCAGATACGCAGTATTTT | CASSDSRQPDTQYF
- | TRBJ2-5 | TRBV29-1 | - | TGCAGCGTAGGCGGACACCGGGAGACCCAGTACTTC | CSVGGHRETQYF
TRBD2 | TRBJ2-7 | TRBV9 | - | TGTGCCAGCAGCGTAGGGCCAGCGGGGCAAACCTACGAGCAGTACTTC | CASSVGPAGQTYEQYF
- | TRBJ1-2 | TRBV30 | - | TGTGCCTGGAGTGTCGGGACAATATCTGGCTACACCTTC | CAWSVGTISGYTF
- | TRBJ2-1 | TRBV4-1 | - | TGCGCCAGCAGCCCCGTCCCAGGTCACAATGAGCAGTTCTTC | CASSPVPGHNEQFF
- | TRBJ2-3 | TRBV13 | - | TGTGCCAGCAGCTTCGGGACCGTCACAGATACGCAGTATTTT | CASSFGTVTDTQYF
- | TRBJ1-2 | TRBV28 | - | TGTGCCAGCAGTTTCTTTTGGGAAAACTTTAACTATGGCTACACCTTC | CASSFFWENFNYGYTF
TRBD1 | TRBJ1-1 | TRBV28 | few | TGTGCCAGCAGTACCCCACAGGGGGCATACACTGAAGCTTTCTTT | CASSTPQGAYTEAFF